Below, 14 T cell receptor beta chains from the same sample are listed, as sequenced in a study of type 1 regulatory T cells. These receptors' antigens are unknown. TCRdb itself ran the reads through MiXCR, one entry per CDR3 protein. Counted here are around 14,000 distinct CDR3 sequences, around 13% occurring once; the ten biggest clones make up 15% to 19%. Sample: cultured T cells, either the whole culture or a sorted T cell fraction (not recorded which). The receptors were gathered from a human donor in good health.

This clonotype was recorded a few times. This rearrangement joins TRBV5-1 to TRBJ2-3; perhaps D is TRBD1 or TRBD2 (5 bases each). There are 15 residues in the CDR3. Trimming took 0 bases from V and 1 from J, leaving 9 bases between them. Germline V lookup: CDR1 SGHRS, CDR2 YFSETQ. CDR3 loop: CASSLAGTGTDTQYF. CDR3 nucleotides: TGCGCCAGCAGCTTGGCAGGGACCGGCACAGATACGCAGTATTTT.

This clonotype has ten or more counts. The CDR3 DNA reads as TGTGCCAGCAGTGTACAGGGGAGGAGGGAGACCCAGTACTTC. It translates to CASSVQGRRETQYF. This chain links TRBV27 with TRBJ2-5; tentatively, D is TRBD1 (7 bases). CDR1 and CDR2 from the germline V gene are MNHEY and SMNVEV (reference sequence). Trimming left V 5 bases short and J 5 bases short, with 15 bases between. CDR3 size: 14 residues.

This clonotype was detected ten times or more. The chain links TRBV5-1 to TRBJ2-1, with 9 bases aligning to TRBD2. V lost 1 base and J lost 7; bases outside the gene matches: 9. This CDR3 is built from 16 residues. Germline CDR1 SGHRS, CDR2 YFSETQ. CDR3 amino acids: CASSLSGLANSNEQFF. Written as DNA, the CDR3 is TGCGCCAGCAGCTTGTCGGGACTAGCAAATTCTAATGAGCAGTTCTTC.

This clonotype was observed at least ten times. The rearrangement links TRBV9 to TRBJ2-6; tentatively, D is TRBD1 (5 bases). Trimming removed 1 base from V and 4 bases from J, with 6 bases in between. The CDR3 runs 14 residues. Germline V gene sequence: CDR1 SGDLS, CDR2 YYNGEE. CDR3: CASSVRQGANVLTF. The CDR3 nucleotides read TGTGCCAGCAGCGTAAGACAGGGGGCCAACGTCCTGACTTTC.

This clonotype was counted a single time. One end of the junction is discordant with germline, which a read error may explain. The chain employs TRBV7-2 and TRBJ1-2; D not certain. This CDR3 spans 13 amino acids. Per the germline V gene, CDR1 is SGHTA and CDR2 is FQGNSA. CDR3 sequence: CAISLDRSYGYTF. DNA of the CDR3: TGCGCCATCAGCTTAGACCGAAGCTATGGCTACACCTTC.

The J gene is TRBJ1-2, the V gene TRBV2; the match to TRBD1 covers 8 bases. From germline, CDR1 is SNHLY and CDR2 FYNNEI. CDR3 length: 15 residues. The ends lost 5 bases at V and 2 bases at J; junction bases unmatched: 7. CDR3 sequence (DNA): TGTGCCAGCAGTCTCGGACAGGGCGGGAACTATGGCTACACCTTC. It yields the protein CASSLGQGGNYGYTF.

The chain couples TRBV5-4 to TRBJ2-7; the D call may be TRBD1 or TRBD2 (5 bases each). The V end was cut by 3 bases, the J end by 5 bases, with 18 bases between. CDR1 is SGHNT and CDR2 is YYREEE in the germline V gene (reference sequence). The CDR3 runs 15 residues. The CDR3 reads CASSSLVGVGNEQYF. The CDR3 DNA is TGTGCCAGCAGCTCCCTAGTGGGGGTTGGGAACGAGCAGTACTTC.

In this sample, this clonotype is medium-sized (0.01 to 0.1%). This chain uses TRBV5-1 with TRBJ2-3, with TRBD2 matching 12 bases. Trimming removed 0 bases from V and 3 bases from J; junction bases left unmatched: 11. The germline V gene has CDR1 SGHRS and CDR2 YFSETQ. CDR3 size: 19 residues. Here the CDR3 DNA reads TGCGCCAGCAGCTTGGCCCTAGCGGGAGGGCCAGGAATTACAGATACGCAGTATTTT. It yields the protein CASSLALAGGPGITDTQYF.

This clonotype has more than one count but fewer than ten. This chain uses TRBV10-3 with TRBJ1-2; D is ambiguous. Germline V gene lookup returns CDR1 ENHRY and CDR2 SYGVKD. V shed 6 bases and J shed 0 bases, with 5 bases lying between them. The CDR3 is 12 residues long. The DNA for the CDR3 is TGTGCCATCAGGGTGGCTAACTATGGCTACACCTTC. Protein product: CAIRVANYGYTF.

This clonotype was seen ten or more times. V usage is TRBV18 and J usage is TRBJ1-2; a weak D match, TRBD1 (5 bases). Germline CDR1 reads KGHSH; CDR2 reads LQKENI. This CDR3 is built from 16 residues. Trimming cost V 4 bases and J 7 bases, with 22 bases left between them. CDR3 region: CASSREPGPFFAGYTF. The DNA for the CDR3 is TGTGCCAGCTCACGGGAACCGGGACCTTTCTTCGCTGGCTACACCTTC.

This clonotype qualifies as medium-sized. The chain employs TRBV5-6 and TRBJ2-7; D is ambiguous. The V end was cut by 3 bases, the J end by 3 bases, with 10 bases between. The CDR3 sequence is 13 residues long. The V gene's germline CDR1 is SGHDT and CDR2 YYEEEE. CDR3: CASSSVGRYEQYF. CDR3 bases: TGTGCCAGCAGCTCCGTAGGTCGCTACGAGCAGTACTTC.

This clonotype was seen a handful of times. The J gene is TRBJ2-2, the V gene TRBV6-6; 14 nucleotides line up with TRBD2. Losses at the gene ends were 6 bases for V and 6 bases for J; bases not matched to a gene: 6. CDR3 length: 16 residues. Germline V gene sequence: CDR1 MNHNY, CDR2 SVGAGI (reference sequence). The CDR3 region is CASRPTSGRDAGELFF. CDR3 nucleotides: TGTGCCAGCAGGCCGACTAGCGGGAGGGACGCCGGGGAGCTGTTTTTT.

Details on this clonotype: The junction departs from germline at one end; a sequencing error may be responsible. The chain carries TRBV30 and TRBJ2-5; D may match TRBD1 or TRBD2 (5 bases each). This CDR3 is built from 12 residues. CDR1 and CDR2 (germline): GTSNPN, SVGIG (reference sequence). This chain's CDR3 is CAWSEYFGTQQF. The CDR3 region has the DNA TGTGCCTGGAGTGAATATTTTGGGACCCAGCAATTC.

By its share, this clonotype is medium-sized (0.01 to 0.1%). This chain links TRBV6-6 with TRBJ2-7; possibly TRBD2 for D (5 bases). The CDR3 is 15 amino acids. V was shortened by 8 bases and J by 3 bases, with 20 bases between the two germline ends. The germline gives CDR1 MNHNY, CDR2 SVGAGI (reference sequence). This CDR3 is CASASVRSADYEQYF. CDR3 in DNA: TGTGCCAGCGCCTCCGTCCGTAGCGCAGACTACGAGCAGTACTTC.